This section outlines one T cell receptor beta chain sequence together with its context. Assay: immunoSEQ multiplex PCR; the TCRdb copy retains only in-frame clones and omits some. The data hold approximately 150,000 clones, with roughly 87% observed a single time. Participants were placed into cohorts based on the clinical history they reported. The CDR3 consists of 12 residues. In germline, CDR1 is LGHNT, CDR2 FRNRAP. Trimming pared 5 bases from V and 9 bases from J, leaving 11 bases between. These data are taken from a study of blood T cell repertoires in COVID-19. Material for sequencing was PBMCs or T cells enriched from blood (not recorded which). This TCR was sampled from a human donor with acute COVID-19. The donor label of this sample is uncertain. The chain recombines TRBV12-5 with TRBJ1-5; D is uncertain. The CDR3 nucleotides are TGTGCTAGTGGTCCGGGAATGGGGCCCCAGCATTTT. Its protein product is CASGPGMGPQHF.